The T cell receptor (beta chain) described here comes from a study of cytomegalovirus exposure and HLA in healthy donors. The primer mix had 60 Vbeta and 13 Jbeta primers. The assay was immunoSEQ multiplex PCR, and TCRdb's table has in-frame clones only and misses some. The sample shows under 200,000 clones, around 88% of them seen only once. The CDR3 spans 15 residues. Germline CDR1 SNHLY, CDR2 FYNNEI. V was cut by 3 bases and J by 8 bases, with 16 bases left in between. The receptor comes from a woman between 18 and 29 years old in good health and CMV-seronegative. The chain employs TRBV2 and TRBJ1-4; tentatively, D is TRBD1 (5 bases). The sequenced material came from PBMCs. The CDR3 loop reads CASSEPREIREKLFF. The CDR3 nucleotides read TGTGCCAGCAGTGAGCCCAGGGAAATACGAGAAAAACTGTTTTTT.